The source of this T cell receptor (beta chain) is a study of blood T cell repertoires in COVID-19. Study-level background: Both acute and convalescent COVID-19 samples were obtained from the United States, Italy and Spain. From T cells, B-cell-depleted T cells, or PBMCs came the material, which was cDNA or gDNA.

In the study's own analysis: Amplification of reference gene primers provided the estimated nucleated cell counts. Libraries were prepared by immunoSEQ multiplex PCR; TCRdb keeps only in-frame clonotypes and omits some of them. That table is the source of V, J and clone size, and D and trimming were worked out from the DNA. The sample lists around 100,000 clones, 70% to 90% occurring once. Sequencing was carried out using peripheral blood. The clonotype comes from a man aged 45 to 65 in a cohort sampled during active COVID-19.

The CDR3 coding sequence is TGCGCCAGCAGTCTCCCGACAGGGGGCGATTCCACAGATACGCAGTATTTT. Translating gives CASSLPTGGDSTDTQYF. This rearrangement joins TRBV23-1 to TRBJ2-3, with 10 bases aligning to TRBD1. TRBV23-1 is marked as an open reading frame, function uncertain. The V segment lost 4 bases and the J segment 2 bases; nucleotides outside the gene matches: 9. There are 17 residues in the CDR3.